This T cell receptor (beta chain) was identified during a study of T cells in Graves' hyperthyroidism and ophthalmopathy. RNA transcripts gave rise to amplified TCR beta CDR3 regions. First-round RT-PCR with HTBI primers amplified the TCR CDR3 region. TCRdb used MiXCR to reprocess the multiplex PCR reads, holding one entry per CDR3 protein. The sample shows approximately 510,000 distinct CDR3 sequences, under 25% of them seen only once. Ten or more counts support this clonotype. The CDR3 loop spans 12 amino acids. Between the trimmed V and J ends, which lost 8 bases and 3 bases, there was a span of 11 bases. Germline CDR1 MNHEY, CDR2 SMNVEV (reference sequence).

This TCR was recovered from a man aged 18 to 29 with Graves' hyperthyroidism. V usage is TRBV27 and J usage is TRBJ2-7; D not resolved. The sample consisted of blood. The CDR3 here is CASGFPVYEQYF. The CDR3 nucleotides are TGTGCCAGCGGATTCCCTGTCTACGAGCAGTACTTC.